What follows is one T cell receptor beta chain and its context. Its antigen is still unknown. The data stem from a study of cytomegalovirus exposure and HLA in healthy donors. Study summary: Around 80 million unique TCR sequences came from HLA-typed donors in an early release. Findings and limits, study-wide: Apparent HLA restriction characterized most CMV-associated TCR beta chains in a later analysis. The authors listed about 170 TCR beta chains as cytomegalovirus-associated.

PCR used 60 Vbeta primers and 13 Jbeta primers. TCRdb's copy holds only in-frame clones and misses some; the assay was immunoSEQ multiplex PCR. The repertoire holds some 160,000 clones, with 86% as singletons. V lost 10 bases and J lost 1, with 14 bases in between. Germline assignment: CDR1 MNHEY and CDR2 SMNVEV (reference sequence). The CDR3 consists of 13 residues. This clonotype originated in a woman between 18 and 30 years old in good health and CMV-seronegative. The sequencing sample was made of PBMCs. The chain uses TRBV27 and TRBJ2-7, with D perhaps matching TRBD2 (5 bases). The CDR3 sequence: CATASGLSYEQYF. The CDR3 DNA sequence: TGTGCCACCGCAAGCGGACTTTCCTACGAGCAGTACTTC.